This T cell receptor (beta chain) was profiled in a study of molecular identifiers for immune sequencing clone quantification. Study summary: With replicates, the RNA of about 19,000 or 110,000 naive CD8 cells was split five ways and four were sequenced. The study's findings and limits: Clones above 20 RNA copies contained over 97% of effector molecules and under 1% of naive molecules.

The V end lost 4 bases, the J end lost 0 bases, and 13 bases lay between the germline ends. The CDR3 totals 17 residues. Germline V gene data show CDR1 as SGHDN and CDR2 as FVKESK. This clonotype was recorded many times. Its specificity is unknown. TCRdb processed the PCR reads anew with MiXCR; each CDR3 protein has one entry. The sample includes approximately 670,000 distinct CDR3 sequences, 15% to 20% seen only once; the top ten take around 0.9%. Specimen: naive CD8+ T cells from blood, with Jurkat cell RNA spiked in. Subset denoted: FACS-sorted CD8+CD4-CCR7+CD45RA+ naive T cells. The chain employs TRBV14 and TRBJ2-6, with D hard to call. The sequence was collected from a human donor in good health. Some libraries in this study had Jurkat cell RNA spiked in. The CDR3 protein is CASSLPDAHSGANVLTF. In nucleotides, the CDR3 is TGTGCCAGCAGCCTCCCTGACGCACACTCTGGGGCCAACGTCCTGACTTTC.